This T cell receptor beta chain was captured by sequencing in a study of cytomegalovirus exposure and HLA in healthy donors. Background on the study: Unique TCRs from HLA-typed donors, 75 million to 100 million of them, were held in an early data release.

The CDR3 extends over 14 amino acids. V lost 3 bases, J lost 1 base, and 2 bases stayed unmatched. From germline, CDR1 is MNHEY and CDR2 SMNVEV (reference sequence). As concerns this clone: What it binds is not known.

Study-wide findings and caveats: TCR beta V- and J-gene trimming, according to a later analysis, was linked to a missense DCLRE1C variant. Cytomegalovirus association was listed for around 170 TCR beta chains. Among TCR sequences, most were rare, though some public TCRs appeared in many donors.

PCR was performed using 60 Vbeta and 13 Jbeta primers. Sequencing used immunoSEQ multiplex PCR; TCRdb keeps in-frame clones, though not all of them. The sample contains 95,000 to 150,000 clones, approximately 80% of which appear only once. Sequences were obtained from PBMCs. This clonotype originated in a woman in her forties in good health and CMV-seropositive. J is TRBJ1-1 and V is TRBV27; 7 nucleotides agree with TRBD1. The CDR3 region is CASSFDRANTEAFF. CDR3 DNA: TGTGCCAGCAGTTTCGACAGGGCGAACACTGAAGCTTTCTTT.